A single sample is the source of the 9 T cell receptor beta chains below, sequenced in a study of blood T cell repertoires in COVID-19. The assay was immunoSEQ multiplex PCR, and TCRdb's table has in-frame clones only and misses some. The profile shows some 390,000 clones, around 91% of them singletons. Sequencing was carried out using peripheral blood. These receptors all come from a woman in her thirties or forties with COVID-19, enrolled during active disease.

The chain employs TRBV28 and TRBJ1-4; TRBD1 agrees at 8 bases. Trimming removed 7 bases from V and 3 bases from J; junction bases left unmatched: 4. CDR3 length equals 14 residues. Germline V gene data show CDR1 as MDHEN and CDR2 as SYDVKM. CDR3 loop: CASNQGAANEKLFF. CDR3 DNA sequence: TGTGCCAGCAACCAGGGGGCGGCTAATGAAAAACTGTTTTTT.

The chain is built from TRBV28 and TRBJ2-7; TRBD2 matches at 11 bases. CDR3 length equals 15 residues. Germline loops: CDR1 MDHEN, CDR2 SYDVKM. Trimming cost V 8 bases and J 6 bases; bases outside gene matches: 12. CDR3 loop: CASHPAGSGRGEQYF. The CDR3, as DNA: TGTGCCAGCCACCCCGCGGGTAGCGGGAGGGGCGAGCAGTACTTC. Looking up the rest from reference TRBV28 and TRBJ2-7 gives the full variable domain: DVKVTQSSRYLVKRTGEKVFLECVQDMDHENMFWYRQDPGLGLRLIYFSYDVKMKEKGDIPEGYSVSREKKERFSLILESASTNQTSMYLCASHPAGSGRGEQYFGPGTRLTVT.

The chain is built from TRBV28 and TRBJ1-5, with 10 bases identical to TRBD1. The germline V gene has CDR1 MDHEN and CDR2 SYDVKM. J was trimmed by 5 bases and V by 8 bases; bases with no gene match: 18. CDR3 size: 18 residues. The CDR3 loop reads CASPAGPGTGVPDQPQHF. The CDR3 coding sequence is TGTGCCAGCCCCGCGGGACCGGGGACAGGGGTCCCGGATCAGCCCCAGCATTTT.

This clone has just one count. The chain combines TRBV4-3 with TRBJ1-5; TRBD1 agrees at 7 bases. The V gene's germline CDR1 is LGHNA and CDR2 YSLEER. CDR3 length equals 15 residues. The V segment lost 2 bases and the J segment 4 bases; nucleotides outside the gene matches: 5. The CDR3 reads CASSQMRGRNQPQHF. CDR3 DNA: TGCGCCAGCAGCCAAATGAGGGGGCGGAATCAGCCCCAGCATTTT.

The table lists this clone with a count of one. The chain couples TRBV6-5 to TRBJ2-7, with D maybe TRBD2 (6 bases). Germline CDR1 and CDR2: MNHEY and SVGAGI. Between the trimmed V and J ends, which lost 6 bases and 6 bases, there was a span of 9 bases. The CDR3 runs to 11 residues. CDR3 region: CASSFGSEQYF. CDR3 coding DNA: TGTGCCAGCAGCTTCGGGAGCGAGCAGTACTTC.

CDR3 DNA: TGTGCCAGCGGAGCCGGGACAGGCTTTGGAAACACCATATATTTT. It encodes CASGAGTGFGNTIYF. The chain links TRBV6-5 to TRBJ1-3; 8 bases map to TRBD1. Germline-derived CDR1 and CDR2 are MNHEY and SVGAGI. The CDR3 sequence is 15 residues long. J was trimmed by 3 bases and V by 8 bases; bases with no gene match: 9.

The chain carries TRBV29-1 and TRBJ1-2; perhaps TRBD1 as D (5 bases). V was cut by 4 bases and J by 3 bases, with 12 bases left in between. The CDR3 extends over 13 amino acids. From germline, CDR1 is SQVTM and CDR2 ANQGSEA. The CDR3 DNA reads as TGCAGCGTTGTCGAGACAGAAGACTATGGCTACACCTTC. Translated, it gives CSVVETEDYGYTF.

The chain employs TRBV4-1 and TRBJ1-3; no clear D. The germline gives CDR1 MGHRA, CDR2 YSYEKL. CDR3 size: 12 residues. The ends were cut back, 9 bases at V and 0 bases at J, with 6 bases in the middle. DNA for the CDR3: TGCGCCAGTAGGAGCTCTGGAAACACCATATATTTT. It is translated as CASRSSGNTIYF.

This clone was seen only a few times. This chain connects TRBV5-6 to TRBJ1-2; 7 bases match TRBD1. CDR1 is SGHDT, CDR2 YYEEEE, per germline. This CDR3 is 13 amino acids long. V was clipped by 4 bases and J by 6 bases; unmatched bases: 6. CDR3 DNA sequence: TGTGCCAGCAGCCTTGACAGGGTAGATGGCTACACCTTC. Its protein is CASSLDRVDGYTF.